What follows describes a single T cell receptor beta chain. The CDR3 length is 15 residues. Germline V CDR1 and CDR2: SGHTA, FQGTGA. The ends were cut back, 5 bases at V and 6 bases at J, with 19 bases in the middle. With 60 Vbeta and 13 Jbeta primers, the PCR was carried out. Sequencing was performed with immunoSEQ multiplex PCR; in TCRdb, only in-frame clones are kept and a portion is missing. The sample data list about 160,000 clones. This specimen comes from a study of cytomegalovirus exposure and HLA in healthy donors. The sequenced sample consisted of PBMCs. The V gene is TRBV7-3, the J gene TRBJ1-2; D may be TRBD1 (6 bases). This clonotype was obtained from a woman aged 60-75 years in good health and CMV-seronegative. This CDR3 reads CASSLSGGQRDGYTF. CDR3 nucleotide sequence: TGTGCCAGCAGCCTCAGCGGGGGGCAGAGGGATGGCTACACCTTC. Full variable domain (outside the CDR3, taken from reference TRBV7-3 and TRBJ1-2): GAGVSQTPSNKVTEKGKYVELRCDPISGHTALYWYRQSLGQGPEFLIYFQGTGAADDSGLPNDRFFAVRPEGSVSTLKIQRTERGDSAVYLCASSLSGGQRDGYTFGSGTRLTVV.